These 3 T cell receptor beta chains were all obtained from the same sample, sequenced in a study of cytomegalovirus exposure and HLA in healthy donors. The PCR contained 60 Vbeta and 13 Jbeta primers. Method: immunoSEQ multiplex PCR; TCRdb's copy keeps in-frame clones and lacks some. The sample contains approximately 210,000 clones, over 60% of which appear only once. Sequenced material: PBMCs. These receptor sequences come from a woman aged 40 to 55 in good health and CMV-seronegative.

The J gene is TRBJ2-3, the V gene TRBV5-1; 8 bases agree with TRBD1. Trimming at V came to 0 bases and at J to 3 bases, leaving 3 bases not matched to a gene. The V gene's germline CDR1 is SGHRS and CDR2 YFSETQ. The length of the CDR3 is 15 residues. The CDR3 coding sequence is TGCGCCAGCAGCTTGGCGGGACAGGCGACAGATACGCAGTATTTT. Its protein product is CASSLAGQATDTQYF.

This chain connects TRBV25-1 to TRBJ2-7, with a tentative D call TRBD2 (6 bases). The CDR3 spans 16 residues. V lost 3 bases and J 2 bases, leaving 17 bases between the germline ends. Germline V gene sequence: CDR1 MGHDK, CDR2 SYGVNS. The chain's CDR3 is CASSDRRGRAPYEQYF. CDR3 nucleotide sequence: TGTGCCAGCAGTGACCGGCGGGGACGGGCCCCCTACGAGCAGTACTTC.

The gene calls are TRBV11-2 and TRBJ2-1, with D possibly TRBD2 on 6 matching bases. Trimming took off 0 bases at V and 6 bases at J, with 12 bases between the two ends. The germline V gene encodes CDR1 SGHAT and CDR2 FQNNGV. The CDR3 sequence is 15 residues long. The CDR3 DNA reads as TGTGCCAGCAGCTTAGACGGGAGTCTCGGCAATGAGCAGTTCTTC. It encodes CASSLDGSLGNEQFF.